These 31 T cell receptor beta chains were sequenced from one sample in a study of blood T cell repertoires in COVID-19. The protocol was immunoSEQ multiplex PCR, while the TCRdb copy is restricted to in-frame clones and leaves out a portion. This table has approximately 200,000 clones, 80% to 90% appearing once. The sample taken for sequencing was PBMCs or T cells enriched from blood (not recorded which). The source of these receptors is a man between 40 and 49 years old who had recovered from COVID-19.

CDR3 loop: CASSVATEYEQYF. CDR3 nucleotides: TGTGCCAGCAGCGTAGCTACAGAATACGAGCAGTACTTC. The chain has TRBV9 and TRBJ2-7; the D is unclear. Germline-derived CDR1 and CDR2 are SGDLS and YYNGEE. The CDR3 is 13 amino acids. V shed 0 bases and J shed 4 bases, with 8 bases lying between them.

CDR3 region: CASSYFKTVTNSPLHF. The CDR3, as DNA: TGTGCCAGCAGTTACTTCAAGACAGTTACGAATTCACCCCTCCACTTT. The chain couples TRBV6-5 to TRBJ1-6; TRBD1 is a possible D gene (5 bases). Germline V gene lookup returns CDR1 MNHEY and CDR2 SVGAGI. The germline V and J ends were trimmed by 1 base and 7 bases, with 14 bases remaining between them. CDR3 size: 16 residues.

The chain has TRBV27 and TRBJ1-4; 9 bases fit TRBD1. This CDR3 has 16 residues. Germline V CDR1 and CDR2: MNHEY, SMNVEV (reference sequence). V was clipped by 4 bases and J by 3 bases; unmatched bases: 6. This CDR3 is CASSWTGVEANEKLFF. As DNA, the CDR3 is TGTGCCAGCAGTTGGACAGGGGTGGAAGCTAATGAAAAACTGTTTTTT. Full variable domain (rest looked up from reference TRBV27 and TRBJ1-4): EAQVTQNPRYLITVTGKKLTVTCSQNMNHEYMSWYRQDPGLGLRQIYYSMNVEVTDKGDVPEGYKVSRKEKRNFPLILESPSPNQTSLYFCASSWTGVEANEKLFFGSGTQLSVL.

This chain links TRBV18 with TRBJ2-2; TRBD2 aligns across 9 bases. J lost 4 bases, V lost 0 bases, and 3 bases had no gene match. Germline V CDR1 and CDR2: KGHSH, LQKENI. The CDR3 is made up of 16 amino acids. CDR3 DNA: TGTGCCAGCTCACCACCTAGCGGGAGAGTCACCGGGGAGCTGTTTTTT. Its protein product is CASSPPSGRVTGELFF.

The chain recombines TRBV4-1 with TRBJ2-7; 7 bases fit TRBD2. J lost 1 base, V lost 4 bases, and 4 bases had no gene match. The CDR3 loop spans 14 amino acids. CDR1 and CDR2 from the germline V gene are MGHRA and YSYEKL. CDR3 residues: CASSLREGSYEQYF. CDR3 bases: TGCGCCAGCAGCCTAAGGGAGGGATCCTACGAGCAGTACTTC.

V is TRBV19 and J is TRBJ1-5, with a tentative D call TRBD1 (6 bases). The CDR3 totals 13 residues. Trimming left V 5 bases short and J 2 bases short, with 7 bases between. The germline V gene encodes CDR1 LNHDA and CDR2 SQIVND (reference sequence). CDR3 DNA: TGTGCCAGTAGTGGGGGCGGCAATCAGCCCCAGCATTTT. Residues: CASSGGGNQPQHF. Full variable domain (missing parts from reference TRBV19 and TRBJ1-5): DGGITQSPKYLFRKEGQNVTLSCEQNLNHDAMYWYRQDPGQGLRLIYYSQIVNDFQKGDIAEGYSVSREKKESFPLTVTSAQKNPTAFYLCASSGGGNQPQHFGDGTRLSIL.

This clone was seen a few times. The chain couples TRBV12-5 to TRBJ1-1; 9 bases line up with TRBD1. The CDR3 is 14 amino acids. Germline V lookup: CDR1 LGHNT, CDR2 FRNRAP. The junction had 7 bases not matched to a gene; V was cut back by 0 bases and J by 11 bases. The CDR3 DNA is TGTGCTAGTGGTTTGGTAAACAGGGGGCGTTCGGCTTTCTTT. Its protein is CASGLVNRGRSAFF.

The V gene is TRBV30, the J gene TRBJ1-5, with D possibly TRBD1 on 5 matching bases. This CDR3 spans 14 amino acids. Germline V lookup: CDR1 GTSNPN, CDR2 SVGIG (reference sequence). V was cut by 0 bases and J by 7 bases, with 13 bases left in between. For the CDR3, the DNA is TGTGCCTGGAGTGTAGAGAGGGGAGGCCAGCCCCAGCATTTT. As protein: CAWSVERGGQPQHF.

This clone was recorded once. The chain carries TRBV6-5 and TRBJ2-7, with D possibly TRBD1 on 6 matching bases. V shed 7 bases and J shed 4 bases, with 14 bases lying between them. The CDR3 is 13 amino acids. CDR1 MNHEY and CDR2 SVGAGI come from the germline V gene. As DNA, the CDR3 is TGTGCCAGCAACCTGGGGGCAGGATACGAGCAGTACTTC. This translates into CASNLGAGYEQYF.

The gene calls are TRBV11-3 and TRBJ1-3; perhaps TRBD1 as D (6 bases). This CDR3 is 16 amino acids long. Germline-derived CDR1 and CDR2 are SGHNT and YENEEA. V was cut by 5 bases and J by 0 bases, with 14 bases left in between. The CDR3 nucleotides are TGTGCCAGCAGCCCTCACCCGACAGGCTCTGGAAACACCATATATTTT. Translating it yields CASSPHPTGSGNTIYF.

The chain couples TRBV11-3 to TRBJ1-2, with TRBD1 matching 8 bases. The CDR3 runs to 16 residues. The V gene end was trimmed by 3 bases and the J gene end by 4 bases; junction bases not matched to a gene: 10. Germline CDR1 SGHNT, CDR2 YENEEA. CDR3 amino acids: CASSFGTGIAIYGYTF. CDR3 DNA: TGTGCCAGCAGCTTCGGGACAGGCATCGCAATCTATGGCTACACCTTC.

This chain uses TRBV6-4 with TRBJ2-3, with 7 bases fitting TRBD2. The CDR3 contains 15 residues. Germline V gene sequence: CDR1 MRHNA, CDR2 SNTAGT. Trimming at V came to 3 bases and at J to 6 bases, leaving 9 bases not matched to a gene. The CDR3 bases are TGTGCCAGCAGTGATCTCGGGAGGTCTGGGGATACGCAGTATTTT. Its protein product is CASSDLGRSGDTQYF.

The rearrangement joins TRBV5-1 to TRBJ1-2; D is ambiguous. Trimming shortened V by 0 bases and J by 14 bases, and 20 bases separated the two germline ends. Germline CDR1 is SGHRS and CDR2 is YFSETQ. CDR3 length equals 14 residues. The CDR3 DNA is TGCGCCAGCAGCTTGGATCGGGGATCGCTGGCTGGGACCTTC. This codes for CASSLDRGSLAGTF.

The chain's CDR3 is CASNRETNGYTF. The CDR3 region has the DNA TGTGCCAGCAACAGGGAAACTAATGGCTACACCTTC. J is TRBJ1-2 and V is TRBV2, with D possibly being TRBD1 (6 bases). The CDR3 sequence is 12 residues long. In germline, CDR1 is SNHLY, CDR2 FYNNEI. V dropped 7 bases and J dropped 6 bases, with 12 bases sitting between them.

This clone is a singleton in its sample. The genes are TRBV3-1 (or the pseudogene TRBV3-2) and TRBJ1-2, with 8 bases that match TRBD1. The V gene end was trimmed by 1 base and the J gene end by 8 bases; junction bases not matched to a gene: 6. The CDR3 extends over 14 amino acids. Germline V gene sequence: CDR1 LGHDT, CDR2 YNNKEL (reference sequence). CDR3 region: CASSQALQGGGYTF. The CDR3 nucleotides read TGTGCCAGCAGCCAAGCGTTACAGGGGGGAGGCTACACCTTC.

The rearrangement links TRBV5-5 to TRBJ2-2, with D hard to call. CDR1 SGHKS and CDR2 YYEKEE come from the germline V gene (reference sequence). V lost 2 bases and J lost 1, with 9 bases in between. This CDR3 spans 15 amino acids. The CDR3, as DNA: TGTGCCAGCAGCTTTGAGGCCGGGAACACCGGGGAGCTGTTTTTT. As protein: CASSFEAGNTGELFF.

This clone was seen only once. The rearrangement uses TRBV7-9 and TRBJ2-1; 10 positions match TRBD2. Germline V gene lookup returns CDR1 SEHNR and CDR2 FQNEAQ (reference sequence). With V trimmed by 4 bases and J by 6 bases, 0 bases remained unmatched. The CDR3 is made up of 13 amino acids. The CDR3 loop reads CASSSSGGNEQFF. In DNA, the CDR3 is TGTGCCAGCAGCTCTAGCGGGGGCAATGAGCAGTTCTTC.

The rearrangement uses TRBV12-5 and TRBJ2-7; D perhaps matches TRBD1 (6 bases). Germline CDR1 LGHNT, CDR2 FRNRAP. Deletions cut 5 bases from V and 5 bases from J, with 13 bases between. The CDR3 sequence is 13 residues long. The CDR3 reads CASGPWDTHEQYF. The CDR3, as DNA: TGTGCTAGTGGTCCGTGGGACACCCACGAGCAGTACTTC.

The chain links TRBV2 to TRBJ1-6, with a weak D call TRBD1 (6 bases). With 6 bases removed from V and 10 bases from J, the gap between germline ends came to 28 bases. The CDR3 totals 18 residues. Looked up from germline, CDR1 is SNHLY and CDR2 is FYNNEI. In nucleotides, the CDR3 is TGTGCCAGCAGAGATCCGGGACACTTCGTTTCGTTTCGGTCACCCCTCCACTTT. Its protein product is CASRDPGHFVSFRSPLHF. Filled out from reference TRBV2 and TRBJ1-6, the complete variable domain reads EPEVTQTPSHQVTQMGQEVILRCVPISNHLYFYWYRQILGQKVEFLVSFYNNEISEKSEIFDDQFSVERPDGSNFTLKIRSTKLEDSAMYFCASRDPGHFVSFRSPLHFGNGTRLTVT.

The chain uses TRBV5-1 and TRBJ2-3, with D maybe TRBD2 (5 bases). Germline V gene data show CDR1 as SGHRS and CDR2 as YFSETQ. The length of the CDR3 is 15 residues. V lost 4 bases to trimming and J lost 2 bases, with 14 bases between them. CDR3 sequence reads: CASSQGLLFTDTQYF. In DNA, the CDR3 is TGCGCCAGCAGCCAAGGACTCCTTTTCACAGATACGCAGTATTTT.

V usage is TRBV18 and J usage is TRBJ2-4, with a weak D call TRBD2 (5 bases). V dropped 3 bases and J dropped 8 bases, with 11 bases sitting between them. The germline V gene encodes CDR1 KGHSH and CDR2 LQKENI. CDR3 length: 13 residues. The CDR3 loop reads CASSPAAGDIQYF. Written as DNA, the CDR3 is TGTGCCAGCTCACCGGCAGCCGGGGACATTCAGTACTTC.

V usage is TRBV6-5 and J usage is TRBJ1-2; D might be TRBD1 (6 bases). CDR1 MNHEY and CDR2 SVGAGI come from the germline V gene. This CDR3 is 12 amino acids long. V was pared by 6 bases and J by 3 bases, with 8 bases between. CDR3 sequence reads: CASRRGYYGYTF. The CDR3 region has the DNA TGTGCCAGCAGGAGGGGGTACTATGGCTACACCTTC.

As for this clone: At one of its ends the junction is not consistent with the germline gene, which may arise from a read error. The chain employs TRBV4-2 and TRBJ2-1; 14 bases match TRBD2. The CDR3 runs 15 residues. The germline V gene has CDR1 LGHNA and CDR2 YNFKEQ. The CDR3 protein is CASSQAGTSGGRVLF. The CDR3 DNA sequence: TGTGCCAGCAGCCAAGCCGGGACTAGCGGGGGACGCGTTCTCTTC.

DNA of the CDR3: TGCGCCAGCAGCCCGACAGGGTTCGGGACCGGGGAGCTGTTTTTT. This gives the protein CASSPTGFGTGELFF. The chain uses TRBV5-1 and TRBJ2-2; 7 bases line up with TRBD1. The germline V gene encodes CDR1 SGHRS and CDR2 YFSETQ. Trimming took 4 bases from V and 5 from J; bases not matched to a gene: 8. The CDR3 runs 15 residues.

The rearrangement joins TRBV30 to TRBJ1-5, with 7 bases aligning to TRBD1. This CDR3 is 13 amino acids long. In germline, CDR1 is GTSNPN, CDR2 SVGIG (reference sequence). V was pared by 3 bases and J by 5 bases, with 4 bases of the junction left unmatched. CDR3 sequence reads: CAWSQGGDQPQHF. CDR3 sequence (DNA): TGTGCCTGGAGCCAGGGGGGTGATCAGCCCCAGCATTTT.

J is TRBJ2-7 and V is TRBV2; 11 nucleotides match TRBD2. The CDR3 has 15 amino acids. From germline, CDR1 is SNHLY and CDR2 FYNNEI. V lost 5 bases and J lost 0; bases outside the gene matches: 3. CDR3 region: CASSLTSGSSYEQYF. CDR3 in DNA: TGTGCCAGCAGTTTAACTAGCGGGAGCTCCTACGAGCAGTACTTC.

The V gene is TRBV5-8, the J gene TRBJ2-7, with TRBD1 identical over 8 bases. Germline V gene lookup returns CDR1 SGHTS and CDR2 YDEGEE. The CDR3 spans 15 residues. J was trimmed by 3 bases and V by 4 bases; bases with no gene match: 9. CDR3 sequence: CASSPWTGPIYEQYF. Here the CDR3 DNA reads TGTGCCAGCAGCCCCTGGACAGGGCCGATCTACGAGCAGTACTTC.

The gene calls are TRBV27 and TRBJ1-2; D is uncertain. This CDR3 comprises 13 residues. V gave up 7 bases and J gave up 2 bases, with 11 bases separating them. CDR1 and CDR2 from the germline V gene are MNHEY and SMNVEV (reference sequence). The CDR3 loop reads CASTPNSNYGYTF. Here the CDR3 DNA reads TGTGCCAGCACCCCAAATAGCAACTATGGCTACACCTTC.

This chain links TRBV5-1 with TRBJ1-6; 7 nucleotides line up with TRBD1. The CDR3 sequence is 13 residues long. Unmatched junction bases numbered 5, after V lost 4 bases and J lost 10 bases. Germline V lookup: CDR1 SGHRS, CDR2 YFSETQ. The CDR3 region is CASSITGDSPLHF. The CDR3 DNA reads TGCGCCAGCAGCATAACAGGGGACTCACCCCTCCACTTT.

J is TRBJ1-3 and V is TRBV5-6, with 8 bases matching TRBD1. V gave up 4 bases and J gave up 0 bases; unmatched junction bases: 6. The V gene's germline CDR1 is SGHDT and CDR2 YYEEEE. This CDR3 contains 16 residues. CDR3 amino acids: CASSLRTGYSGNTIYF. The CDR3 DNA follows: TGTGCCAGCAGCCTGAGGACAGGGTACTCTGGAAACACCATATATTTT.

The chain combines TRBV5-1 with TRBJ1-5; 7 nucleotides align to TRBD1. CDR3 length: 17 amino acids. Germline V CDR1 and CDR2: SGHRS, YFSETQ. J gave up 0 bases and V 4 bases, and 10 bases lay outside the gene matches. The CDR3 sequence is CASSDETGPYSNQPQHF. CDR3 coding DNA: TGCGCCAGCAGCGATGAGACAGGGCCCTATAGCAATCAGCCCCAGCATTTT.